These 13 T cell receptor beta chains came from one sample sequenced in a study of blood T cell repertoires in COVID-19 (dated by TCRdb to 2018 to 2021). Libraries were built with the immunoSEQ multiplex PCR assay. TCRdb re-hosts the immuneACCESS table, in-frame sequences only. Its copies lack some clones; in the studies checked, an unresolved V gene accounts for under half of them, and the cause for the rest is not known. Within this sample are roughly 200,000 clones, with 83% of them counted one time only. Jointly, the top ten make up 0.95% to 1.5% of the sample. What was sequenced was peripheral blood. Receptor source: a woman aged 25 to 39 with COVID-19, enrolled during active disease.

The chain recombines TRBV6-6 with TRBJ2-1; TRBD2 matches at 13 bases. The J segment lost 8 bases and the V segment lost 0 bases, leaving 1 base of the junction unmatched. The CDR3 extends over 15 amino acids. CDR1 is MNHNY, CDR2 SVGAGI, per germline (reference sequence). CDR3 nucleotide sequence: TGTGCCAGCAGTTACTCGACTAGCGGGAGGTATGAGCAGTTCTTC. Translation: CASSYSTSGRYEQFF.

The chain links TRBV5-6 to TRBJ2-1, with D possibly matching TRBD2 (6 bases). The length of the CDR3 is 14 residues. Germline CDR1 SGHDT, CDR2 YYEEEE. Trimming removed 0 bases at V and 3 bases at J, with 7 bases between. The CDR3 is CASSLGRDYNEQFF. DNA of the CDR3: TGTGCCAGCAGCTTGGGGCGGGACTACAATGAGCAGTTCTTC.

The chain carries TRBV5-6 and TRBJ2-7; maybe TRBD2 (5 bases). The CDR3 runs 15 residues. V lost 4 bases and J lost 3, with 17 bases in between. The V gene's germline CDR1 is SGHDT and CDR2 YYEEEE. CDR3 in amino acids: CASSRWSGSHYEQYF. The CDR3 region has the DNA TGTGCCAGCAGCCGCTGGAGCGGATCCCACTACGAGCAGTACTTC.

The chain combines TRBV6-5 with TRBJ2-3, with 8 bases fitting TRBD2. V dropped 7 bases and J dropped 0; count of bases not matched to a gene: 6. The germline V gene encodes CDR1 MNHEY and CDR2 SVGAGI. The CDR3 runs 15 residues. CDR3 sequence reads: CASTLAGGSTDTQYF. The CDR3 nucleotides are TGTGCCAGCACGCTTGCGGGGGGTAGCACAGATACGCAGTATTTT.

The chain links TRBV5-1 to TRBJ1-1; D unclear. CDR1 and CDR2 (germline): SGHRS, YFSETQ. CDR3 length: 12 amino acids. V lost 4 bases and J lost 5, with 9 bases in between. The CDR3 here is CASSLSGTEAFF. The CDR3 region has the DNA TGCGCCAGCAGCCTAAGCGGGACTGAAGCTTTCTTT.

This clone was observed a handful of times. V is TRBV19 and J is TRBJ1-4; 8 bases are a match to TRBD1. Germline loops: CDR1 LNHDA, CDR2 SQIVND (reference sequence). V dropped 4 bases and J dropped 8; count of bases not matched to a gene: 3. CDR3 length equals 13 residues. CDR3 region: CASSTRQGEKLFF. CDR3 DNA: TGTGCCAGTAGTACCCGACAGGGGGAAAAACTGTTTTTT.

The chain uses TRBV6-6 and TRBJ2-7; perhaps TRBD1 as D (6 bases). The germline V and J ends were trimmed by 2 bases and 1 base, with 15 bases remaining between them. The V gene's germline CDR1 is MNHNY and CDR2 SVGAGI (reference sequence). The CDR3 covers 16 residues. The CDR3 nucleotides are TGTGCCAGCAGTTACCCGAAATCAGGGGTTTCCTACGAGCAGTACTTC. Translated: CASSYPKSGVSYEQYF.

The rearrangement uses TRBV6-2 or TRBV6-3 and TRBJ1-2; 7 nucleotides align to TRBD1. V trimming: 4 bases; J trimming: 5 bases; junction bases outside the gene matches: 10. The CDR3 has 15 amino acids. Germline-derived CDR1 and CDR2 are MNHEY and SVGEGT. The CDR3 reads CASSSPGQPVYGYTF. The CDR3 DNA sequence: TGTGCCAGCAGTTCACCGGGACAGCCTGTTTATGGCTACACCTTC.

The chain uses TRBV30 and TRBJ2-1, with 9 bases aligning to TRBD2. The CDR3 is 14 residues long. Germline V gene lookup returns CDR1 GTSNPN and CDR2 SVGIG (reference sequence). The trim removed 5 bases at V and 8 bases at J, leaving 10 bases unmatched. CDR3 sequence: CAWGGLAGLDEQFF. The CDR3 nucleotides read TGTGCCTGGGGGGGCCTAGCGGGATTGGATGAGCAGTTCTTC.

V is TRBV21-1 and J is TRBJ1-2; the D segment call TRBD1 is taken from the table without a DNA check. TRBV21-1 is a pseudogene. There are 13 residues in the CDR3. The CDR3 nucleotides are TGTGCCAGCAGCAGGCAGGCGTTCTATGGCTACACCTTC. This gives the protein CASSRQAFYGYTF.

This clone has just one count. This chain links TRBV24-1 with TRBJ1-5; D is unclear. With 4 bases removed from V and 11 bases from J, the gap between germline ends came to 17 bases. CDR1 and CDR2 from the germline V gene are KGHDR and SFDVKD. CDR3 length: 14 amino acids. DNA of the CDR3: TGTGCCACCAGTGACGCGCGGGGTATTTCGACCCAGCATTTT. Its translation: CATSDARGISTQHF.

The chain has TRBV18 and TRBJ1-1; 8 bases line up with TRBD1. With V trimmed by 4 bases and J by 7 bases, 2 bases remained unmatched. CDR3 length equals 12 residues. Germline V gene sequence: CDR1 KGHSH, CDR2 LQKENI. The CDR3 spells CASSRQGNEAFF. CDR3 nucleotide sequence: TGTGCCAGCTCACGACAGGGGAATGAAGCTTTCTTT.

This chain links TRBV14 with TRBJ2-6, with a possible D match to TRBD1 (6 bases). Trimming removed 8 bases from V and 5 bases from J, with 19 bases in between. This CDR3 is 16 amino acids long. The germline CDR1 and CDR2 sequences are SGHDN and FVKESK. The CDR3 nucleotides read TGTGCCAGCGCCCCCAGGGGCCTCCAGTGGGCCAACGTCCTGACTTTC. Translated, it gives CASAPRGLQWANVLTF.